These 24 T cell receptor beta chains were all obtained from the same sample, sequenced in a study of CD8+ T cells in alopecia areata. TCR sequencing used cDNA made by reverse transcription of extracted RNA. Sequencing was performed with immunoSEQ multiplex PCR; in TCRdb, only in-frame clones are kept and a portion is missing. Counted here are around 160,000 clones, approximately 50% occurring once; the ten biggest clones make up 6% to 7%. Sequenced sample: CD4+ T cells sorted from blood. Receptors were obtained from a human donor with alopecia areata.

J is TRBJ1-5 and V is TRBV30; no definite D call. This CDR3 comprises 13 residues. V gave up 2 bases and J gave up 0 bases, with 5 bases separating them. Germline V gene sequence: CDR1 GTSNPN, CDR2 SVGIG (reference sequence). The CDR3 here is CAWSPNSNQPQHF. The CDR3 DNA is TGTGCCTGGAGTCCAAATAGCAATCAGCCCCAGCATTTT.

Turning to this clone: Other DNA sequences in the sample encode the same CDR3. DNA for the CDR3: TGTGCCTGGAGTGTTGGCTATGGCTACACCTTC. The encoded protein is CAWSVGYGYTF. The genes are TRBV30 and TRBJ1-2; D not resolved. The V and J ends lost 0 bases and 4 bases respectively, with 3 bases between them. Germline V CDR1 and CDR2: GTSNPN, SVGIG (reference sequence). The CDR3 has 11 amino acids.

J is TRBJ1-5 and V is TRBV29-1; TRBD1 is a possible D gene (5 bases). The CDR3 loop spans 12 amino acids. Germline lookup yields CDR1 SQVTM and CDR2 ANQGSEA. Trimming took 3 bases from V and 8 from J, leaving 11 bases between them. The CDR3, as DNA: TGCAGCGTTGAGGCACAAGGGGAGCCCCAGCATTTT. Translating it yields CSVEAQGEPQHF.

The CDR3 spells CASSPTGLAGNEQFF. The CDR3 DNA reads TGTGCCAGCAGTCCCACAGGACTAGCCGGCAATGAGCAGTTCTTC. This rearrangement joins TRBV6-6 to TRBJ2-1; 8 nucleotides agree with TRBD2. The length of the CDR3 is 15 residues. After removal of 5 bases from V and 6 bases from J, the junction contained 9 bases not matched to a gene. Germline V gives CDR1 MNHNY, CDR2 SVGAGI (reference sequence).

This clone showed up many times. The chain has TRBV27 and TRBJ2-1; possible D gene TRBD2, 6 bases. Trimming took 5 bases from V and 0 from J, leaving 14 bases between them. Germline V lookup: CDR1 MNHEY, CDR2 SMNVEV (reference sequence). This CDR3 contains 16 residues. The CDR3 loop is CASSPGLASSYNEQFF. CDR3 DNA sequence: TGTGCCAGCAGTCCGGGACTGGCAAGCTCCTACAATGAGCAGTTCTTC.

The gene calls are TRBV28 and TRBJ1-2, with D possibly TRBD1 on 5 matching bases. The CDR3 is made up of 12 amino acids. Trimming took off 3 bases at V and 4 bases at J, with 6 bases between the two ends. Germline V gives CDR1 MDHEN, CDR2 SYDVKM. As DNA, the CDR3 is TGTGCCAGCAGTTTTACAGGCTATGGCTACACCTTC. This codes for CASSFTGYGYTF.

The gene calls are TRBV5-1 and TRBJ2-7; D is ambiguous. The CDR3 consists of 16 residues. V lost 0 bases, J lost 0 bases, and 13 bases lay in between. The germline V gene has CDR1 SGHRS and CDR2 YFSETQ. This CDR3 is CASSLEVTPTSYEQYF. The CDR3, as DNA: TGCGCCAGCAGCTTGGAAGTGACACCGACCTCCTACGAGCAGTACTTC.

This clone has more than one count but fewer than ten. The CDR3 DNA follows: TGTGCCAGCAGCTTAGCTTGGAGAGACACAGATACGCAGTATTTT. Its protein product is CASSLAWRDTDTQYF. This rearrangement joins TRBV7-8 to TRBJ2-3; no clear D. Deletions cut 0 bases from V and 2 bases from J, with 9 bases between. The germline gives CDR1 SGHVS, CDR2 FQNEAQ. The CDR3 has 15 amino acids.

V gene TRBV28 combines with J gene TRBJ1-4; D might be TRBD1 (6 bases). The V gene lost 4 bases and the J gene lost 2 bases, with 8 bases spanning the gap. This CDR3 is built from 14 residues. Germline V gene lookup returns CDR1 MDHEN and CDR2 SYDVKM. The CDR3 region is CASSSDSTNEKLFF. The CDR3 DNA is TGTGCCAGCAGTTCGGACAGCACTAATGAAAAACTGTTTTTT. Full variable domain (outside the CDR3, taken from reference TRBV28 and TRBJ1-4): DVKVTQSSRYLVKRTGEKVFLECVQDMDHENMFWYRQDPGLGLRLIYFSYDVKMKEKGDIPEGYSVSREKKERFSLILESASTNQTSMYLCASSSDSTNEKLFFGSGTQLSVL.

This chain uses TRBV11-3 with TRBJ2-7; 9 nucleotides align to TRBD2. The CDR3 runs to 13 residues. CDR1 and CDR2 from the germline V gene are SGHNT and YENEEA. V dropped 7 bases and J dropped 3; count of bases not matched to a gene: 4. The DNA for the CDR3 is TGTGCCAGCACCTTTAGCGGGAGCTACGAGCAGTACTTC. It translates to CASTFSGSYEQYF.

This clone was found once. The chain links TRBV5-1 to TRBJ2-3, with 7 bases matching TRBD2. The CDR3 loop spans 14 amino acids. V dropped 4 bases and J dropped 0; count of bases not matched to a gene: 2. Looked up from germline, CDR1 is SGHRS and CDR2 is YFSETQ. CDR3 DNA: TGCGCCAGCAGCCCGGGAGGCAGCACAGATACGCAGTATTTT. This codes for CASSPGGSTDTQYF.

This clone was observed a single time. The V call is TRBV29-1, the J call TRBJ2-7, with D perhaps being TRBD1 or TRBD2 (5 bases each). CDR3 length: 12 amino acids. The V and J ends lost 7 bases and 3 bases respectively, with 13 bases between them. The germline CDR1 and CDR2 sequences are SQVTM and ANQGSEA. In DNA, the CDR3 is TGCAGCGCCCGGGACGCACGCTACGAGCAGTACTTC. It translates to CSARDARYEQYF.

This chain links TRBV5-6 with TRBJ2-1, with 13 bases fitting TRBD2. Trimming removed 0 bases from V and 6 bases from J; junction bases left unmatched: 6. The CDR3 sequence is 17 residues long. Germline CDR1 reads SGHDT; CDR2 reads YYEEEE. The CDR3 bases are TGTGCCAGCAGCTTGGCCGGGGGACTAGCGGGAATCAATGAGCAGTTCTTC. Protein product: CASSLAGGLAGINEQFF. Full variable domain (remainder filled in from reference TRBV5-6 and TRBJ2-1): DAGVTQSPTHLIKTRGQQVTLRCSPKSGHDTVSWYQQALGQGPQFIFQYYEEEERQRGNFPDRFSGHQFPNYSSELNVNALLLGDSALYLCASSLAGGLAGINEQFFGPGTRLTVL.

This clone was observed a handful of times. The rearrangement links TRBV7-9 to TRBJ2-5; unclear D gene. The CDR3 has 13 residues. CDR1 is SEHNR and CDR2 is FQNEAQ in the germline V gene (reference sequence). The V end lost 7 bases, the J end lost 5 bases, and 14 bases lay between the germline ends. The CDR3: CASTLTRAETQYF. CDR3 bases: TGTGCCAGCACCCTGACCCGAGCTGAGACCCAGTACTTC.

The chain has TRBV6-5 and TRBJ2-7, with 10 bases aligning to TRBD2. V trimming: 0 bases; J trimming: 0 bases; junction bases outside the gene matches: 2. CDR1 is MNHEY, CDR2 SVGAGI, per germline. This CDR3 has 16 amino acids. The CDR3: CASSYSPSGSSYEQYF. CDR3 nucleotides: TGTGCCAGCAGTTACTCGCCTAGCGGGAGCTCCTACGAGCAGTACTTC.

The gene calls are TRBV5-1 and TRBJ2-7; TRBD2 matches at 11 bases. With 6 bases clipped from V and 4 bases from J, the junction kept 6 bases outside the gene matches. Germline V CDR1 and CDR2: SGHRS, YFSETQ. The CDR3 has 14 residues. In DNA, the CDR3 is TGCGCCAGCACCGTAGCGGGAGGGCCTTACGAGCAGTACTTC. Protein sequence: CASTVAGGPYEQYF.

DNA for the CDR3: TGTGCCAGCAGTTTTAATGAAAAACTGTTTTTT. Translated: CASSFNEKLFF. This chain connects TRBV7-9 to TRBJ1-4; no definite D call. Germline values: CDR1 SEHNR, CDR2 FQNEAQ (reference sequence). V lost 6 bases and J 4 bases, leaving 3 bases between the germline ends. CDR3 length equals 11 residues.

This clone came up once. Other DNA sequences in the same sample also yield this CDR3. V and J are TRBV7-3 and TRBJ2-5, with 8 nucleotides matching TRBD1. With V trimmed by 5 bases and J by 3 bases, 2 bases remained unmatched. Germline CDR1 reads SGHTA; CDR2 reads FQGTGA. The CDR3 is 13 amino acids. The CDR3 sequence: CASSLDREETQYF. DNA for the CDR3: TGTGCCAGCAGCCTGGACAGGGAAGAGACCCAGTACTTC.

This clone was detected a few times. The rearrangement joins TRBV7-3 to TRBJ2-3; D gene uncertain. The CDR3 contains 12 residues. The V and J ends lost 5 bases and 2 bases respectively, with 5 bases between them. Germline assignment: CDR1 SGHTA and CDR2 FQGTGA. CDR3 DNA sequence: TGTGCCAGCAGCGCCTACACAGATACGCAGTATTTT. Translating gives CASSAYTDTQYF.

A word on this clone: At one end, the junction sequence differs from germline, possibly due to a read error. This rearrangement joins TRBV29-1 to TRBJ2-1, with TRBD2 matching over 8 bases. The germline V gene has CDR1 SQVTM and CDR2 ANQGSEA. The length of the CDR3 is 14 residues. The CDR3 here is CSVGPSGFYNKQFF. In nucleotides, the CDR3 is TGCAGCGTTGGGCCTAGCGGGTTCTACAATAAGCAGTTCTTC.

The V gene is TRBV5-4, the J gene TRBJ1-1, with D possibly being TRBD1 (5 bases). The CDR3 extends over 16 amino acids. Germline V CDR1 and CDR2: SGHNT, YYREEE (reference sequence). Trimming took 4 bases from V and 1 from J, leaving 17 bases between them. CDR3: CASSHGTGGRNTEAFF. CDR3 in DNA: TGTGCCAGCAGCCACGGGACCGGTGGCAGGAACACTGAAGCTTTCTTT.

The chain combines TRBV29-1 with TRBJ2-4; 8 bases match TRBD2. The CDR3 sequence is 13 residues long. The ends lost 7 bases at V and 8 bases at J; junction bases unmatched: 10. Germline V gene data show CDR1 as SQVTM and CDR2 as ANQGSEA. This CDR3 is CSGKTGTSDIQYF. The CDR3 nucleotides read TGCAGCGGAAAAACCGGGACTAGTGACATTCAGTACTTC.

This clone occurred a few times. This chain links TRBV6-5 with TRBJ2-4, with D unclear. This CDR3 spans 15 amino acids. Germline lookup yields CDR1 MNHEY and CDR2 SVGAGI. Trimming left V 0 bases short and J 0 bases short, with 6 bases between. The CDR3 bases are TGTGCCAGCAGTTACTCAGAATTAGCCAAAAACATTCAGTACTTC. Its protein is CASSYSELAKNIQYF.

The rearrangement links TRBV5-1 to TRBJ2-1; weak D call: TRBD2 (6 bases). Germline CDR1 is SGHRS and CDR2 is YFSETQ. The CDR3 is 16 residues long. The V end was cut by 4 bases, the J end by 4 bases, with 18 bases between. The CDR3 protein is CASSQAPGLIYNEQFF. In nucleotides, the CDR3 is TGCGCCAGCAGCCAAGCCCCGGGACTGATATACAATGAGCAGTTCTTC.